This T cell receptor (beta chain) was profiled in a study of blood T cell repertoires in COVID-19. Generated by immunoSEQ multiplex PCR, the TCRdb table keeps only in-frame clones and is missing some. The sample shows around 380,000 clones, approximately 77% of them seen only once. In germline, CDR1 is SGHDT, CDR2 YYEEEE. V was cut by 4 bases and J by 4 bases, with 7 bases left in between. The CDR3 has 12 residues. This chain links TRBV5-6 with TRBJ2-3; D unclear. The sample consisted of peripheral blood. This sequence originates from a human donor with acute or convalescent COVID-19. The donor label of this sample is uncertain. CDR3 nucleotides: TGTGCCAGCAGCCCACTATCAGATACGCAGTATTTT. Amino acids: CASSPLSDTQYF.